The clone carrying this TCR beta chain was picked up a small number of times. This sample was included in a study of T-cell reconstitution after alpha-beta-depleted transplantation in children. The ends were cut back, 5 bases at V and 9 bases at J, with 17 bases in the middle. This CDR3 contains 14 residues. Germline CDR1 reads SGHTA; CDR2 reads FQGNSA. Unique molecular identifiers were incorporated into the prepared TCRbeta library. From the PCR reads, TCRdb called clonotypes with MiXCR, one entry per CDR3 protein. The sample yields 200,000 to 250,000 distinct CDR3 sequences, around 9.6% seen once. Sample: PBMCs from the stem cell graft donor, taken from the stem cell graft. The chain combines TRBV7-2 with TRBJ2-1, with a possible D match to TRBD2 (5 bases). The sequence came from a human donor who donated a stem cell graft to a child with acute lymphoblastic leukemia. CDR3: CASSPGVVESEQFF. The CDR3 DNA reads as TGTGCCAGCAGCCCCGGGGTAGTTGAGTCTGAGCAGTTCTTC.